The entry that follows covers one T cell receptor (beta chain) sequence. Its antigen is unidentified. The data were taken from a study of blood T cells in healthy people across ages. Study-wide points: It was the long-lived donors that had more naive CD4+ cells and higher diversity than aged donors.

A second PCR, run for 7 to 11 cycles, used a sample-barcoded 5' primer plus a J-beta primer mix. Using its own MiXCR run on the 5' RACE reads, TCRdb lists one record per CDR3 protein. The repertoire holds roughly 790,000 distinct CDR3 sequences, with roughly two fifths as singletons. The trim removed 7 bases at V and 8 bases at J, leaving 10 bases unmatched. The germline V gene has CDR1 MNHEY and CDR2 SVGEGT. The CDR3 is made up of 13 amino acids. The clonotype comes from an older woman in good health. This chain connects TRBV6-2 or TRBV6-3 to TRBJ1-2; 7 nucleotides agree with TRBD1. The material sequenced was blood. This CDR3 reads CASNYRGRDGYTF. CDR3 coding DNA: TGTGCCAGCAACTACAGGGGTCGCGACGGCTACACCTTC.